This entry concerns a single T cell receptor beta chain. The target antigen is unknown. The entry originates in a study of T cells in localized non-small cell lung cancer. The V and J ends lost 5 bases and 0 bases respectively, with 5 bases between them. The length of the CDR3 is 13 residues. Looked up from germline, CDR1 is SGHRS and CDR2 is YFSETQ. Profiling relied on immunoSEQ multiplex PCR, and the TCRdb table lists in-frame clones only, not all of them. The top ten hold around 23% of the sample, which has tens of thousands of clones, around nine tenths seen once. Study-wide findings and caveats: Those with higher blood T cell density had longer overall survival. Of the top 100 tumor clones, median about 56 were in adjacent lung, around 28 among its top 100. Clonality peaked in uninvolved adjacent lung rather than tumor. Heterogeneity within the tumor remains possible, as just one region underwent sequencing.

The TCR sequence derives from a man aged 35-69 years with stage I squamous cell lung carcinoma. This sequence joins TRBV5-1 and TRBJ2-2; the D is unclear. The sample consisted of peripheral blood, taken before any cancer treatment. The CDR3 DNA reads TGCGCCAGCAGGGGCCCGAACACCGGGGAGCTGTTTTTT. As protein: CASRGPNTGELFF.